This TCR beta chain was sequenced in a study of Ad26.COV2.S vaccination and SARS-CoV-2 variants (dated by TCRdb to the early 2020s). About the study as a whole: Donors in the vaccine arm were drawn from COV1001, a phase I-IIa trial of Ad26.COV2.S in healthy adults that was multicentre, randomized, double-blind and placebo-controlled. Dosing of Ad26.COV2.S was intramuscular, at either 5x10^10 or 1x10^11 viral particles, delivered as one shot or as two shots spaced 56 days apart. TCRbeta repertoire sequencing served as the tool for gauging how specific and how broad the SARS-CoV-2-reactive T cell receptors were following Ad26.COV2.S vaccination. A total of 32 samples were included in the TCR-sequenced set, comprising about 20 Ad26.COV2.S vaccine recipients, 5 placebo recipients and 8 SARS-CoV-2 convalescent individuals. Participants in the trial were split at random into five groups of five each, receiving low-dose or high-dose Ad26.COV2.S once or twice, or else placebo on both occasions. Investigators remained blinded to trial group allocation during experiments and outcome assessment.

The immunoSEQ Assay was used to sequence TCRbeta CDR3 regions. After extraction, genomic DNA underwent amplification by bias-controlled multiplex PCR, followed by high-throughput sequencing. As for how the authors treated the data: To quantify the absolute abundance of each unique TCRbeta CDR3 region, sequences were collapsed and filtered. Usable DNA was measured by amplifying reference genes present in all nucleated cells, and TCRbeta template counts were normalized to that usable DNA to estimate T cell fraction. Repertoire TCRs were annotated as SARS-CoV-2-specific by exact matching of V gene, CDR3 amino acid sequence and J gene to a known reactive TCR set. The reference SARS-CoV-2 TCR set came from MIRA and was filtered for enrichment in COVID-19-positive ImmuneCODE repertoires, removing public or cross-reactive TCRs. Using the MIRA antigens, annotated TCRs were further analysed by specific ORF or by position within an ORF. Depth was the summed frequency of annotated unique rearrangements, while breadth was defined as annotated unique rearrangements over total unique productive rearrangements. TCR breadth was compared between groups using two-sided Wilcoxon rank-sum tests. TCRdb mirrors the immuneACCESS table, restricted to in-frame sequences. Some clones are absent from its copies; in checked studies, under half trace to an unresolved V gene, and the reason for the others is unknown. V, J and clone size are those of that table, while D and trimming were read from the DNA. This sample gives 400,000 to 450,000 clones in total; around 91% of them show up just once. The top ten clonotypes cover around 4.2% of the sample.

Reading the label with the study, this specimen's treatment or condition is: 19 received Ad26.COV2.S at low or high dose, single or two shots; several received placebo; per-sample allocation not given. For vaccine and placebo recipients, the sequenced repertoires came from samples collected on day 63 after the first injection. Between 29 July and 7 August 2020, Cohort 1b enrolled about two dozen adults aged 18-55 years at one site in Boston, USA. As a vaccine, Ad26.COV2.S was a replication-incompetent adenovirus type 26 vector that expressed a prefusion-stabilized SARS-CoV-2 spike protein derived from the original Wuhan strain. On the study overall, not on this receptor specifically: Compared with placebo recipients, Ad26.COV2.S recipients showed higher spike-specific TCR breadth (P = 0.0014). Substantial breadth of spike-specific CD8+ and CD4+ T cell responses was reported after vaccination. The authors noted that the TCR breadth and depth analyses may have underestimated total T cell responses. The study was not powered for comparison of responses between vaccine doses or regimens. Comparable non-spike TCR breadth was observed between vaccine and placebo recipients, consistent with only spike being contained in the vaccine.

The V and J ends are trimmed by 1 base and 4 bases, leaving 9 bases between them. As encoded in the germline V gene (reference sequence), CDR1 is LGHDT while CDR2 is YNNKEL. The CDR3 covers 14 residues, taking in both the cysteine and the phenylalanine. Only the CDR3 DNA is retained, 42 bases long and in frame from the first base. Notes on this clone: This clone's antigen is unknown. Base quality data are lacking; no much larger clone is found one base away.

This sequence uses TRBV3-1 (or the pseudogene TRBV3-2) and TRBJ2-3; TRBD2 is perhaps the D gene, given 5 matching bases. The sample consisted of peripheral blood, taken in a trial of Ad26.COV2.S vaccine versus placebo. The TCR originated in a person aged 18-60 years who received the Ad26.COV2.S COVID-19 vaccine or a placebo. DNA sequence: TGTGCCAGCAGCCAAGGAGGGTGGCCAGATACGCAGTATTTT. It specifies CASSQGGWPDTQYF.